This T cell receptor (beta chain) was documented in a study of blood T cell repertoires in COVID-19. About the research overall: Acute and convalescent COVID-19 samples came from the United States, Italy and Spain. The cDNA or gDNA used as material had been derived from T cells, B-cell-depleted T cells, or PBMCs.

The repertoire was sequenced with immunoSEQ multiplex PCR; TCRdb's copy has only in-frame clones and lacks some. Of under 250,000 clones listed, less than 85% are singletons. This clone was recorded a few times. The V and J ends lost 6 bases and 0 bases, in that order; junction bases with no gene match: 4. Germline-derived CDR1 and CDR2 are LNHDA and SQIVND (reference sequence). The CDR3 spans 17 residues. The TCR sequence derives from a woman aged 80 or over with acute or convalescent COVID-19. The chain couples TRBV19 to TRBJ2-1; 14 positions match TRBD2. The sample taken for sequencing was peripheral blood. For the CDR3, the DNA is TGTGCCAGTAGCCGACTAGCGGGGGGGTTCTCCTACAATGAGCAGTTCTTC. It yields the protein CASSRLAGGFSYNEQFF.